Detailed here is one T cell receptor (beta chain). In the same sample, other DNA sequences code for this CDR3. Trimming stripped 4 bases from V and 5 bases from J, with 17 bases between. Germline lookup yields CDR1 LGHNA and CDR2 YSLEER. This CDR3 contains 15 residues. The sample originates from a study of control samples from healthy donors and cancer patients. TCRdb's table, derived via immunoSEQ multiplex PCR, lists solely in-frame clones and lacks some. This repertoire shows 50,000 or so clones, approximately 83% found once; its top ten account for 2.5% to 3%. Sequencing input: PBMCs. The source is a woman between 45 and 65 years old with lung cancer. The chain couples TRBV4-3 to TRBJ1-2; D call uncertain. CDR3 amino acids: CASSLKQSSVYGYTF. In nucleotides, the CDR3 is TGCGCCAGCAGCCTAAAACAGTCGTCCGTTTATGGCTACACCTTC.